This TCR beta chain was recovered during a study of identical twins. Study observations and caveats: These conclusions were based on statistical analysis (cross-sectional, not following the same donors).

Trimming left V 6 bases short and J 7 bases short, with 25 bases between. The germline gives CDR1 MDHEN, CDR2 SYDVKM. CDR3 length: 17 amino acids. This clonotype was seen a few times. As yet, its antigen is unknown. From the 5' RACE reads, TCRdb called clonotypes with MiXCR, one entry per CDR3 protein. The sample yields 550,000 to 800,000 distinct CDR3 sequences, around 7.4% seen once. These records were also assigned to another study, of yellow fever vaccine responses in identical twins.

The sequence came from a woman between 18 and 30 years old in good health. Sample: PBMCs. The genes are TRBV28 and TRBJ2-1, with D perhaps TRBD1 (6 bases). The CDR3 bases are TGTGCCAGCAGCTTACCCCGAGGGACAAGGGCGGTGAATGAGCAGTTCTTC. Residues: CASSLPRGTRAVNEQFF.